The 13 T cell receptor beta chains reported below all come from one sample, sequenced in a study of blood T cell repertoires in COVID-19 (dated by TCRdb to 2019 to 2021). The protocol used for the library was the immunoSEQ multiplex PCR assay. TCRdb obtained this table from immuneACCESS and retained in-frame rearrangements with V and J assigned. These tables miss some clones; where compared with another copy, unresolved V genes account for less than half of the shortfall, and the remainder is unexplained. The sample table records 54,000 or so clones; around 86% of these occur just once. 20% to 25% of the sample lies in the top ten. Sequenced input: peripheral blood. All receptors come from a woman older than 75 with acute or convalescent COVID-19.

The chain employs TRBV7-8 and TRBJ2-2; 8 nucleotides match TRBD2. This CDR3 region has 14 residues. Looked up from germline, CDR1 is SGHVS and CDR2 is FQNEAQ. V lost 3 bases and J lost 4; bases outside the gene matches: 1. This chain's CDR3 is CASSFAGGTGELFF. DNA for the CDR3: TGTGCCAGCAGCTTCGCGGGAGGCACCGGGGAGCTGTTTTTT. Full variable domain (outside the CDR3, taken from reference TRBV7-8 and TRBJ2-2): GAGVSQSPRYKVAKRGQDVALRCDPISGHVSLFWYQQALGQGPEFLTYFQNEAQLDKSGLPSDRFFAERPEGSVSTLKIQRTQQEDSAVYLCASSFAGGTGELFFGEGSRLTVL.

The chain links TRBV14 to TRBJ2-1, with 8 bases aligning to TRBD2. The J segment lost 4 bases and the V segment lost 3 bases, leaving 8 bases of the junction unmatched. Germline values: CDR1 SGHDN, CDR2 FVKESK. This CDR3 is built from 16 residues. CDR3 nucleotide sequence: TGTGCCAGCAGCCAGTTAGCGGGAAGTGATTACAATGAGCAGTTCTTC. It codes for CASSQLAGSDYNEQFF.

CDR3 protein: CASSPRTVNTEAFF. CDR3 DNA sequence: TGCGCCAGCAGCCCACGGACAGTGAACACTGAAGCTTTCTTT. This chain connects TRBV5-1 to TRBJ1-1; perhaps TRBD1 as D (6 bases). This CDR3 comprises 14 residues. The V gene lost 4 bases and the J gene lost 0 bases, with 10 bases spanning the gap. Germline assignment: CDR1 SGHRS and CDR2 YFSETQ.

The rearrangement uses TRBV5-1 and TRBJ2-7; D perhaps matches TRBD2 (5 bases). The V end lost 0 bases, the J end lost 11 bases, and 18 bases lay between the germline ends. The length of the CDR3 is 14 residues. Germline lookup yields CDR1 SGHRS and CDR2 YFSETQ. The CDR3 coding sequence is TGCGCCAGCAGCTTGGGGGAAGGAGGTGCTGGAGAGTACTTC. This sequence encodes CASSLGEGGAGEYF.

The V and J genes are TRBV9 and TRBJ2-5; 11 bases fit TRBD1. Germline-derived CDR1 and CDR2 are SGDLS and YYNGEE. V shed 3 bases and J 5 bases; nucleotides not matched to a gene: 3. The CDR3 spans 14 residues. The CDR3 sequence is CASSADRGLETQYF. The DNA for the CDR3 is TGTGCCAGCAGCGCGGACAGGGGGCTTGAGACCCAGTACTTC.

The V call is TRBV21-1, the J call TRBJ1-3. TRBV21-1 is listed as a pseudogene. CDR3 size: 17 residues. CDR3 sequence (DNA): TGTGCCAGCTTCAAGGATGAGGCACCTAGCTCTGGAAACACCATATATTTT. Translated, it gives CASFKDEAPSSGNTIYF.

The CDR3 reads CASTPTGNYGYTF. CDR3 bases: TGTGCCAGCACCCCGACAGGGAACTATGGCTACACCTTC. The chain links TRBV12-3 or TRBV12-4 to TRBJ1-2, with TRBD1 matching 7 bases. The junction had 4 bases not matched to a gene; V was cut back by 7 bases and J by 2 bases. CDR3 length: 13 amino acids.

The rearrangement joins TRBV3-1 (or the pseudogene TRBV3-2) to TRBJ1-5; the D is unclear. Trimming left V 4 bases short and J 8 bases short, with 9 bases between. The length of the CDR3 is 12 residues. Germline V gives CDR1 LGHDT, CDR2 YNNKEL (reference sequence). The CDR3 bases are TGTGCCAGCAGCCTATTCGGGGAGCCCCAGCATTTT. Protein sequence: CASSLFGEPQHF.

This clone was detected only once. The CDR3 sequence: CASAKSTGGYGYTF. In DNA form, the CDR3 reads TGTGCCAGCGCTAAATCCACAGGGGGCTATGGCTACACCTTC. This chain connects TRBV19 to TRBJ1-2; TRBD1 aligns across 8 bases. Germline CDR1 and CDR2: LNHDA and SQIVND (reference sequence). Trimming removed 9 bases from V and 4 bases from J; junction bases left unmatched: 10. This CDR3 is built from 14 residues.

This chain connects TRBV14 to TRBJ2-1; TRBD2 agrees at 13 bases. The junction had 16 bases not matched to a gene; V was cut back by 11 bases and J by 6 bases. The CDR3 spans 17 residues. Germline V CDR1 and CDR2: SGHDN, FVKESK. As DNA, the CDR3 is TGTGCCGGACTTACTAGCGGGGGGGCCGATTCTCTCAATGAGCAGTTCTTC. Its translation is CAGLTSGGADSLNEQFF.

This chain connects TRBV7-9 to TRBJ1-4; D is perhaps TRBD1 (5 bases). Germline CDR1 and CDR2: SEHNR and FQNEAQ (reference sequence). V dropped 3 bases and J dropped 6 bases, with 17 bases sitting between them. The CDR3 is made up of 16 amino acids. CDR3 sequence: CASSFSWAGLDEKLFF. Here the CDR3 DNA reads TGTGCCAGCAGCTTTAGCTGGGCAGGGTTAGATGAAAAACTGTTTTTT.

This chain uses TRBV5-1 with TRBJ2-3; D remains unclear. Germline values: CDR1 SGHRS, CDR2 YFSETQ. Trimming removed 0 bases at V and 1 base at J, with 9 bases between. This CDR3 has 15 residues. This chain's CDR3 is CASSLESGGTDTQYF. CDR3 nucleotides: TGCGCCAGCAGCTTGGAGTCCGGAGGCACAGATACGCAGTATTTT.

The chain joins TRBV5-1 to TRBJ2-5; tentatively, D is TRBD1 (5 bases). The CDR3 extends over 15 amino acids. Germline V gene data show CDR1 as SGHRS and CDR2 as YFSETQ. Trimming pared 0 bases from V and 5 bases from J, leaving 14 bases between. This CDR3 is CASSLEGQGEETQYF. CDR3 coding DNA: TGCGCCAGCAGCTTGGAAGGTCAGGGCGAGGAGACCCAGTACTTC.